A single sample gave rise to the 19 T cell receptor beta chains below, sequenced in a study of siplizumab effects on memory and regulatory T cells. Generated by immunoSEQ multiplex PCR, the TCRdb table keeps only in-frame clones and is missing some. This sample carries some 100,000 clones, more than 85% of them seen once, and the ten largest clones take just over 2.5%. Sequencing was performed on CD4+ T cells sorted from blood. The receptors here all came from a human donor in good health. Some clones in this sample may be carry-over from other donors' samples.

The chain combines TRBV21-1 with TRBJ1-5; no check of the table's D call, TRBD1, against the DNA was made. TRBV21-1 counts as a pseudogene. This CDR3 has 15 residues. The chain's CDR3 is CARGCTGGYNQPQHF. The CDR3 DNA follows: TGTGCCAGGGGATGTACAGGGGGTTACAATCAGCCCCAGCATTTT.

The chain links TRBV5-1 to TRBJ2-5; TRBD2 matches at 10 bases. The CDR3 consists of 19 residues. Germline CDR1 and CDR2: SGHRS and YFSETQ. V dropped 6 bases and J dropped 0; count of bases not matched to a gene: 17. The CDR3 bases are TGCGCCAGCACCCCAAGCGGGAGGGCCCGCTCCCAGCACCAAGAGACCCAGTACTTC. Its protein is CASTPSGRARSQHQETQYF. Based on the CDR3 plus reference TRBV5-1 and TRBJ2-5, the full variable domain is KAGVTQTPRYLIKTRGQQVTLSCSPISGHRSVSWYQQTPGQGLQFLFEYFSETQRNKGNFPGRFSGRQFSNSRSEMNVSTLELGDSALYLCASTPSGRARSQHQETQYFGPGTRLLVL.

The CDR3 here is CATSKRGDSYEQYF. The CDR3 DNA reads TGTGCCACCAGCAAGAGGGGGGATTCCTACGAGCAGTACTTC. The rearrangement links TRBV15 to TRBJ2-7; D may match TRBD1 or TRBD2 (6 bases each). This CDR3 has 14 amino acids. From germline, CDR1 is LNHNV and CDR2 YYDKDF (reference sequence). V lost 4 bases and J lost 1, with 11 bases in between.

The chain has TRBV7-2 and TRBJ2-7; D call uncertain. V shed 3 bases and J shed 3 bases, with 3 bases lying between them. The germline CDR1 and CDR2 sequences are SGHTA and FQGNSA. The CDR3 extends over 11 amino acids. CDR3 amino acids: CASSLNYEQYF. The CDR3 DNA reads TGTGCCAGCAGCTTGAACTACGAGCAGTACTTC. Filled out from reference TRBV7-2 and TRBJ2-7, the complete variable domain reads GAGVSQSPSNKVTEKGKDVELRCDPISGHTALYWYRQSLGQGLEFLIYFQGNSAPDKSGLPSDRFSAERTGGSVSTLTIQRTQQEDSAVYLCASSLNYEQYFGPGTRLTVT.

This rearrangement joins TRBV5-1 to TRBJ2-2, with D perhaps TRBD2 (6 bases). The germline V and J ends were trimmed by 2 bases and 3 bases, with 11 bases remaining between them. CDR1 is SGHRS and CDR2 is YFSETQ in the germline V gene. The CDR3 covers 15 residues. The CDR3, as DNA: TGCGCCAGCAGCTTTGGAGGGACCGACACCGGGGAGCTGTTTTTT. This gives the protein CASSFGGTDTGELFF.

J is TRBJ1-2 and V is TRBV19; D not resolved. From germline, CDR1 is LNHDA and CDR2 SQIVND (reference sequence). V lost 1 base and J lost 3, with 12 bases in between. The CDR3 is made up of 15 amino acids. In nucleotides, the CDR3 is TGTGCCAGTAGTATAGTTCCGGAATCCTACTATGGCTACACCTTC. Protein product: CASSIVPESYYGYTF.

V gene TRBV7-2 combines with J gene TRBJ2-2; D is perhaps TRBD1 or TRBD2 (7 bases each). Germline CDR1 SGHTA, CDR2 FQGNSA. The CDR3 runs 17 residues. V was shortened by 5 bases and J by 1 base, with 17 bases between the two germline ends. The CDR3, as DNA: TGTGCCAGCAGCCCGCAGGGGGGGAGCCTGAACACCGGGGAGCTGTTTTTT. It codes for CASSPQGGSLNTGELFF. The complete variable domain, with remaining parts taken from reference TRBV7-2 and TRBJ2-2, reads GAGVSQSPSNKVTEKGKDVELRCDPISGHTALYWYRQSLGQGLEFLIYFQGNSAPDKSGLPSDRFSAERTGGSVSTLTIQRTQQEDSAVYLCASSPQGGSLNTGELFFGEGSRLTVL.

The V gene is TRBV28, the J gene TRBJ2-5; D not certain. Germline V lookup: CDR1 MDHEN, CDR2 SYDVKM. V lost 3 bases and J lost 5, with 10 bases in between. The CDR3 loop spans 13 amino acids. The CDR3 DNA reads TGTGCCAGCAGTTTGAAAAGTCCGGAGACCCAGTACTTC. Amino acids: CASSLKSPETQYF.

The chain combines TRBV6-5 with TRBJ1-1, with D possibly being TRBD1 (5 bases). Trimming left V 9 bases short and J 1 base short, with 18 bases between. There are 15 residues in the CDR3. From germline, CDR1 is MNHEY and CDR2 SVGAGI. The CDR3 DNA follows: TGTGCCAGTCAAGGGGCGACCTATTCGAACACTGAAGCTTTCTTT. Protein product: CASQGATYSNTEAFF.

V gene TRBV11-3 combines with J gene TRBJ2-2; perhaps D is TRBD1 or TRBD2 (5 bases each). The CDR3 is made up of 16 amino acids. V was pared by 4 bases and J by 0 bases, with 12 bases between. Germline CDR1 is SGHNT and CDR2 is YENEEA. DNA of the CDR3: TGTGCCAGCAGCTCAGGGACGGTTGCGAACACCGGGGAGCTGTTTTTT. Translation: CASSSGTVANTGELFF.

V usage is TRBV25-1 and J usage is TRBJ2-7; D tentatively fits TRBD1 or TRBD2 (5 bases each). The CDR3 covers 14 residues. The germline V gene encodes CDR1 MGHDK and CDR2 SYGVNS. V lost 4 bases and J 0 bases, leaving 10 bases between the germline ends. The CDR3 DNA reads as TGTGCCAGCAGTGTGTCGGGGACCTCCTACGAGCAGTACTTC. This encodes CASSVSGTSYEQYF.

The chain uses TRBV28 and TRBJ2-1, with 7 bases fitting TRBD2. The germline gives CDR1 MDHEN, CDR2 SYDVKM. J gave up 3 bases and V 6 bases, and 11 bases lay outside the gene matches. The CDR3 extends over 16 amino acids. The CDR3 region has the DNA TGTGCCAGCAGCCAAGCGGGGCTAGCGTTCTACAATGAGCAGTTCTTC. This gives the protein CASSQAGLAFYNEQFF. The complete variable domain, with remaining parts taken from reference TRBV28 and TRBJ2-1, reads DVKVTQSSRYLVKRTGEKVFLECVQDMDHENMFWYRQDPGLGLRLIYFSYDVKMKEKGDIPEGYSVSREKKERFSLILESASTNQTSMYLCASSQAGLAFYNEQFFGPGTRLTVL.

The genes are TRBV7-3 and TRBJ2-3; tentatively, D is TRBD1 (6 bases). There are 15 residues in the CDR3. V shed 5 bases and J shed 3 bases, with 15 bases lying between them. Germline assignment: CDR1 SGHTA and CDR2 FQGTGA. CDR3 in DNA: TGTGCCAGCAGCCCAGAGGGGCAGGGGACAGATACGCAGTATTTT. It codes for CASSPEGQGTDTQYF.

This chain joins TRBV15 and TRBJ1-4; 9 bases are a match to TRBD1. With 6 bases clipped from V and 4 bases from J, the junction kept 3 bases outside the gene matches. This CDR3 is built from 14 residues. Germline V gene lookup returns CDR1 LNHNV and CDR2 YYDKDF (reference sequence). The CDR3 here is CATRWTGDNEKLFF. CDR3 DNA sequence: TGTGCCACCAGGTGGACAGGGGATAATGAAAAACTGTTTTTT.

The chain couples TRBV7-3 to TRBJ2-5; D possibly matches TRBD1 or TRBD2 (5 bases each). The CDR3 consists of 13 residues. Germline CDR1 SGHTA, CDR2 FQGTGA. With 5 bases removed from V and 5 bases from J, the gap between germline ends came to 12 bases. This CDR3 reads CASSLGTAETQYF. The CDR3 DNA follows: TGTGCCAGCAGCCTCGGGACGGCCGAGACCCAGTACTTC.

The CDR3 loop reads CASIGGANVLTF. DNA of the CDR3: TGTGCCAGCATCGGGGGGGCCAACGTCCTGACTTTC. This chain uses TRBV6-1 with TRBJ2-6, with unresolved D. Germline CDR1 MNHNS, CDR2 SASEGT. The V end lost 7 bases, the J end lost 4 bases, and 5 bases lay between the germline ends. This CDR3 is 12 amino acids long.

V and J are TRBV19 and TRBJ2-3, with 10 nucleotides matching TRBD2. Germline loops: CDR1 LNHDA, CDR2 SQIVND (reference sequence). With 3 bases clipped from V and 2 bases from J, the junction kept 8 bases outside the gene matches. This CDR3 comprises 17 residues. The CDR3 DNA is TGTGCCAGTAGTATGGCTACTAGCGGGATTACCACAGATACGCAGTATTTT. It encodes CASSMATSGITTDTQYF. Full variable domain (missing parts from reference TRBV19 and TRBJ2-3): DGGITQSPKYLFRKEGQNVTLSCEQNLNHDAMYWYRQDPGQGLRLIYYSQIVNDFQKGDIAEGYSVSREKKESFPLTVTSAQKNPTAFYLCASSMATSGITTDTQYFGPGTRLTVL.

The chain links TRBV28 to TRBJ1-2; tentative D call: TRBD1 (6 bases). CDR3 size: 13 residues. Germline lookup yields CDR1 MDHEN and CDR2 SYDVKM. The germline V and J ends were trimmed by 2 bases and 6 bases, with 10 bases remaining between them. CDR3 bases: TGTGCCAGCAGTTTAACAGGGATAGATGGCTACACCTTC. It translates to CASSLTGIDGYTF.

The rearrangement joins TRBV6-6 to TRBJ1-5, with TRBD1 as a possible D gene (6 bases). The germline V gene encodes CDR1 MNHNY and CDR2 SVGAGI (reference sequence). There are 15 residues in the CDR3. V was pared by 1 base and J by 2 bases, with 9 bases between. This chain's CDR3 is CASSYLGAGNQPQHF. DNA for the CDR3: TGTGCCAGCAGTTACTTGGGGGCAGGCAATCAGCCCCAGCATTTT.